This entry concerns a single TCR beta chain. Its specificity is unknown. Germline V lookup: CDR1 MNHEY, CDR2 SVGAGI. The CDR3 runs 13 residues. Between the trimmed V and J ends, which lost 2 bases and 5 bases, there was a span of 9 bases. This sample's treatment: approximately nine-day PBMC culture with coronavirus spike peptide pools or control peptides (ViraFEST assay). Pre-COVID-19 pandemic sampling (2011-2018) yielded the unexposed donor's CD4+ T cells. Once peptide pools had expanded antigen-specific T cells, ViraFEST sequenced TCRs. The sample comes from a study of vaccination and CD4 T cells after COVID-19. The wider study: Each individual in the study obtained two doses of BNT162b2 or mRNA-1273 vaccine. Overlapping spike pools from SARS-CoV-2 and HCoV-NL63, HCoV-OC43 and HCoV-229E served as culture stimuli. Findings and caveats of the study: SARS-CoV-2-reactive clonotype medians increased from approximately 21 to 40, not significantly.

An Oncomine TCR Beta short-read assay was used to sequence the DNA from cultured CD4+ T cells. From the PCR reads, TCRdb called clonotypes with MiXCR, one entry per CDR3 protein. The table has more than 8,500 distinct CDR3 sequences, approximately 48% seen once. This chain joins TRBV6-5 and TRBJ1-1; D gene uncertain. The TCR sequence derives from a human donor in good health. The sequencing sample was made of CD4+ T cells from blood, cultured in vitro. The CDR3 here is CASSYGRLTEAFF. The CDR3 coding sequence is TGTGCCAGCAGTTACGGCCGCCTAACTGAAGCTTTCTTT.